This T cell receptor (beta chain) was observed in a study of blood T cell repertoires in COVID-19. Data came from immunoSEQ multiplex PCR; TCRdb stores just in-frame clones and leaves some out. This table has 250,000 to 300,000 clones, more than 75% appearing once. V lost 2 bases to trimming and J lost 8 bases; unmatched junction nucleotides: 7. Germline lookup yields CDR1 MGHRA and CDR2 YSYEKL. This CDR3 spans 15 amino acids. The receptor was isolated from a woman in her forties with acute COVID-19. This chain connects TRBV4-1 to TRBJ1-2, with 11 positions matching TRBD1. Sequencing was done on a sample of PBMCs or T cells enriched from blood (not recorded which). CDR3 DNA: TGCGCCAGCAGCCAACCTAGGACAGGGGGCGTCGGCTACACCTTC. It is translated as CASSQPRTGGVGYTF.